The entry that follows covers one TCR beta chain sequence. The target antigen is unknown. V was trimmed by 4 bases and J by 2 bases, leaving 13 bases between them. The CDR3 spans 15 residues. In germline, CDR1 is SGHTS, CDR2 YDEGEE. The repertoire was sequenced with immunoSEQ multiplex PCR; TCRdb's copy has only in-frame clones and lacks some. The sample carries 2,000 or so clones, approximately 85% recorded once. The data stem from a study of immune cell composition in non-small cell lung cancer. Whole-study findings and limits: Shared sequences between tumour-reactive and dominant in vivo clones were not proven. Adenocarcinomas with higher top tumour-associated clone frequency had more reactive TILs. Tumour-associated clones >0.5% occurred in approximately 32% of adenocarcinomas, approximately 74% of squamous.

This clonotype originated in a human donor with non-small cell lung cancer. This sequence joins TRBV5-8 and TRBJ1-5; D may be TRBD1 (5 bases). The specimen sequenced was lung tumor tissue. The CDR3 is CASSPRGRGNQPQHF. CDR3 sequence (DNA): TGTGCCAGCAGCCCAAGGGGCAGGGGCAATCAGCCCCAGCATTTT.